These 16 T cell receptor beta chains were all obtained from the same sample, sequenced in a study of regulatory T cells in long-lasting Graves disease. Assembly of TCR beta libraries relied on iRepertoire HTBI primers together with Arm-PCR of CDR3 regions. MiXCR was run by TCRdb on the multiplex PCR reads, yielding one entry per CDR3 protein. Among 300,000 to 400,000 distinct CDR3 sequences listed, over 15% were seen once. Time point denoted: newly diagnosed GD, antithyroid drugs for less than 3 months. The authors made the TCR library using RNA they extracted from PBMCs. The data were also submitted as part of a second study, on T cells in Graves' hyperthyroidism and ophthalmopathy.

Sequenced here: peripheral blood mononuclear cells (PBMCs), sampled at new diagnosis, from a patient treated with antithyroid drugs. These receptors originate from a middle-aged man with Graves disease.

Here the CDR3 reads CASSAGQLYEQYF. The CDR3 nucleotides are TGTGCCAGCAGCGCTGGACAGCTCTACGAGCAGTACTTC. The chain has TRBV5-4 and TRBJ2-7; D perhaps matches TRBD1 (6 bases). This CDR3 contains 13 residues. The germline V gene encodes CDR1 SGHNT and CDR2 YYREEE (reference sequence). The V end was cut by 4 bases, the J end by 3 bases, with 11 bases between.

This clonotype was seen repeatedly, ten times or more. This chain connects TRBV20-1 to TRBJ2-7, with D possibly TRBD2 on 5 matching bases. Between the trimmed V and J ends, which lost 6 bases and 3 bases, there was a span of 15 bases. The germline V gene has CDR1 DFQATT and CDR2 SNEGSKA (reference sequence). The CDR3 contains 13 residues. The CDR3 DNA reads TGCAGTGCCCCCACCCACGGGAACTACGAGCAGTACTTC. It specifies CSAPTHGNYEQYF.

This clonotype appeared many times. The V call is TRBV5-1, the J call TRBJ2-3; D call uncertain. The germline gives CDR1 SGHRS, CDR2 YFSETQ. V was pared by 4 bases and J by 4 bases, with 13 bases between. The CDR3 loop spans 14 amino acids. The CDR3 nucleotides read TGCGCCAGCAGCCCCGGAGTAGGGTCAGATACGCAGTATTTT. This codes for CASSPGVGSDTQYF.

This clonotype was observed at least ten times. The chain recombines TRBV5-1 with TRBJ2-7; D is possibly TRBD1 (5 bases). Deletions cut 5 bases from V and 3 bases from J, with 15 bases between. CDR3 length equals 14 residues. Germline V lookup: CDR1 SGHRS, CDR2 YFSETQ. CDR3 sequence: CASRTIGVNYEQYF. The CDR3 DNA is TGCGCCAGCAGAACCATAGGGGTTAACTACGAGCAGTACTTC. Looking up the rest from reference TRBV5-1 and TRBJ2-7 gives the full variable domain: KAGVTQTPRYLIKTRGQQVTLSCSPISGHRSVSWYQQTPGQGLQFLFEYFSETQRNKGNFPGRFSGRQFSNSRSEMNVSTLELGDSALYLCASRTIGVNYEQYFGPGTRLTVT.

This clonotype was recorded at least ten times. The rearrangement links TRBV7-8 to TRBJ2-7; D could derive from TRBD1 or TRBD2 (5 bases each). The CDR3 totals 14 residues. The V gene lost 5 bases and the J gene lost 5 bases, with 16 bases spanning the gap. Per germline, CDR1 SGHVS and CDR2 FQNEAQ. The CDR3 DNA reads as TGTGCCAGCAGCCCCCGCCCCCGGGGCAACGAGCAGTACTTC. As protein: CASSPRPRGNEQYF.

V and J are TRBV4-1 and TRBJ1-5; no clear D. The CDR3 is 16 residues long. The germline V gene has CDR1 MGHRA and CDR2 YSYEKL. Trimming stripped 1 base from V and 6 bases from J, with 16 bases between. CDR3 protein: CASSQGAGGLGQPQHF. The CDR3 region has the DNA TGCGCCAGCAGCCAAGGGGCCGGAGGGCTGGGTCAGCCCCAGCATTTT.

This clonotype was seen many times. The V call is TRBV4-1, the J call TRBJ2-7; D perhaps matches TRBD1 (5 bases). V shed 3 bases and J shed 0 bases, with 15 bases lying between them. Germline values: CDR1 MGHRA, CDR2 YSYEKL. The CDR3 is 16 residues long. CDR3 DNA sequence: TGCGCCAGCAGCCAGCCAGTAGGGGCCAGCTCCTACGAGCAGTACTTC. This gives the protein CASSQPVGASSYEQYF.

This clonotype appeared many times. V and J are TRBV5-1 and TRBJ2-3, with D perhaps matching TRBD2 (6 bases). The V gene lost 2 bases and the J gene lost 4 bases, with 14 bases spanning the gap. The CDR3 is 15 amino acids. Looked up from germline, CDR1 is SGHRS and CDR2 is YFSETQ. The CDR3 nucleotides read TGCGCCAGCAGCTTTGAGGGTCAGCGGGCAGATACGCAGTATTTT. Its protein product is CASSFEGQRADTQYF. Supplemented by reference TRBV5-1 and TRBJ2-3, the full variable domain reads KAGVTQTPRYLIKTRGQQVTLSCSPISGHRSVSWYQQTPGQGLQFLFEYFSETQRNKGNFPGRFSGRQFSNSRSEMNVSTLELGDSALYLCASSFEGQRADTQYFGPGTRLTVL.

This clonotype was seen at least ten times. This sequence joins TRBV28 and TRBJ2-2, with 10 bases aligning to TRBD2. The CDR3 is 16 amino acids. Germline V gene lookup returns CDR1 MDHEN and CDR2 SYDVKM. After removal of 0 bases from V and 5 bases from J, the junction contained 3 bases not matched to a gene. The CDR3, as DNA: TGTGCCAGCAGTTTATGGCTAGCGGGGGTGACCGGGGAGCTGTTTTTT. Amino acids: CASSLWLAGVTGELFF.

This clonotype turned up a few times. The chain carries TRBV18 and TRBJ2-1; 12 bases line up with TRBD2. Germline loops: CDR1 KGHSH, CDR2 LQKENI. This CDR3 has 15 residues. Trimming took 3 bases from V and 10 from J; bases not matched to a gene: 7. The CDR3 loop is CASSPLAGGSSEQFF. CDR3 nucleotides: TGTGCCAGCTCACCCCTAGCGGGGGGGTCCTCAGAGCAGTTCTTC.

This clonotype was detected many times. The chain combines TRBV28 with TRBJ1-1, with D possibly TRBD1 on 6 matching bases. V lost 2 bases and J 3 bases, leaving 19 bases between the germline ends. The CDR3 is 17 amino acids. In germline, CDR1 is MDHEN, CDR2 SYDVKM. DNA of the CDR3: TGTGCCAGCAGTTTACCAGACGGGGGGGCGGGGGACACTGAAGCTTTCTTT. Protein product: CASSLPDGGAGDTEAFF.

A word on this clonotype: A read error may explain this, as a much larger clone is one base away. This is likely a read error, given that the CDR3 carries no conserved phenylalanine or tryptophan at its end. This sequence joins TRBV5-1 and TRBJ2-7, with D possibly called TRBD1 or TRBD2 (5 bases each). The CDR3 runs to 13 residues. Germline V CDR1 and CDR2: SGHRS, YFSETQ. V was clipped by 0 bases and J by 6 bases, with 10 bases between them. The CDR3: CASSLAAGGEQYY. The CDR3 coding sequence is TGCGCCAGCAGCTTGGCAGCTGGGGGCGAGCAGTACTAC.

This clonotype was seen only a few times. The chain is built from TRBV7-9 and TRBJ2-4; D gene unclear. Per the germline V gene, CDR1 is SEHNR and CDR2 is FQNEAQ (reference sequence). The CDR3 totals 16 residues. Between the trimmed V and J ends, which lost 1 base and 1 base, there was a span of 11 bases. The CDR3 region has the DNA TGTGCCAGCAGCTTAGGCCCAGTTTTGGCCAAAAACATTCAGTACTTC. This translates into CASSLGPVLAKNIQYF.

This clonotype has a count of ten or more. This chain connects TRBV20-1 to TRBJ1-1; D gene unclear. Germline V gives CDR1 DFQATT, CDR2 SNEGSKA (reference sequence). V lost 1 base and J lost 1, with 4 bases in between. The CDR3 has 12 amino acids. CDR3 sequence reads: CSARVQNTEAFF. The CDR3 DNA reads as TGCAGTGCTAGAGTTCAGAACACTGAAGCTTTCTTT.

This clonotype was detected many times. The V gene is TRBV29-1, the J gene TRBJ1-4, with a possible D match to TRBD1 (6 bases). V shed 4 bases and J shed 13 bases, with 13 bases lying between them. This CDR3 has 11 amino acids. Germline V gives CDR1 SQVTM, CDR2 ANQGSEA. The CDR3 bases are TGCAGCGTTGCGGGGGGGCTGGGACTGTTTTTT. Protein product: CSVAGGLGLFF.

This clonotype was seen repeatedly, ten times or more. The gene calls are TRBV4-1 and TRBJ2-3; TRBD2 matches at 15 bases. CDR3 length: 17 amino acids. Looked up from germline, CDR1 is MGHRA and CDR2 is YSYEKL. Trimming removed 4 bases from V and 6 bases from J; junction bases left unmatched: 8. The CDR3 loop is CASSRGRTSGGADTQYF. The CDR3 DNA follows: TGCGCCAGCAGCCGCGGACGGACTAGCGGGGGGGCGGATACGCAGTATTTT.